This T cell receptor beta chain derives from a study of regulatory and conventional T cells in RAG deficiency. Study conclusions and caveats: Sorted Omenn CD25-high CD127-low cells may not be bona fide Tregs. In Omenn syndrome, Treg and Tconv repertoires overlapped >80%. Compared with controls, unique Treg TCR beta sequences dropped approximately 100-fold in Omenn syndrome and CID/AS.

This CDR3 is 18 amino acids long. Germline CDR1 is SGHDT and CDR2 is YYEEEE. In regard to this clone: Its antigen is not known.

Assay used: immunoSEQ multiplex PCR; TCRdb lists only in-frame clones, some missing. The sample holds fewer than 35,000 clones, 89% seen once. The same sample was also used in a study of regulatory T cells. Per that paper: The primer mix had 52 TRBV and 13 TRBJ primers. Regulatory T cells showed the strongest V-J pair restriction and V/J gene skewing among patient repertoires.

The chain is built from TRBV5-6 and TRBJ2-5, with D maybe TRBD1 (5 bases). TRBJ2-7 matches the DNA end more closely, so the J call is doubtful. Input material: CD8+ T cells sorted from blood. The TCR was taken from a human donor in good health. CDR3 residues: CASSSPHLTTEFPLEQYF. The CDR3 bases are TGTGCCAGCAGCTCCCCACACCTTACGACAGAATTCCCCCTCGAGCAGTACTTC.